This TCR beta chain comes out of a study of blood T cell repertoires in COVID-19. Overall study context: Spain, Italy and the United States supplied samples that represented acute and convalescent COVID-19.

Assay: immunoSEQ multiplex PCR; the TCRdb copy retains only in-frame clones and omits some. The sample shows a few hundred thousand clones, roughly nine tenths of them seen only once. With V trimmed by 4 bases and J by 4 bases, 8 bases remained unmatched. Germline V gene data show CDR1 as KGHSH and CDR2 as LQKENI. CDR3 length equals 15 residues. Participants, 18 to 89 years old, spanned around 25 US areas. Assignments of participants to cohorts depended upon their own reported clinical history. Sample: PBMCs or T cells enriched from blood (not recorded which). The chain is built from TRBV18 and TRBJ1-1, with 8 bases identical to TRBD1. The TCR comes from a woman in her 30s who had recovered from COVID-19. The CDR3 loop is CASSRTTGEGTEAFF. As DNA, the CDR3 is TGTGCCAGCTCACGGACGACAGGGGAGGGCACTGAAGCTTTCTTT.